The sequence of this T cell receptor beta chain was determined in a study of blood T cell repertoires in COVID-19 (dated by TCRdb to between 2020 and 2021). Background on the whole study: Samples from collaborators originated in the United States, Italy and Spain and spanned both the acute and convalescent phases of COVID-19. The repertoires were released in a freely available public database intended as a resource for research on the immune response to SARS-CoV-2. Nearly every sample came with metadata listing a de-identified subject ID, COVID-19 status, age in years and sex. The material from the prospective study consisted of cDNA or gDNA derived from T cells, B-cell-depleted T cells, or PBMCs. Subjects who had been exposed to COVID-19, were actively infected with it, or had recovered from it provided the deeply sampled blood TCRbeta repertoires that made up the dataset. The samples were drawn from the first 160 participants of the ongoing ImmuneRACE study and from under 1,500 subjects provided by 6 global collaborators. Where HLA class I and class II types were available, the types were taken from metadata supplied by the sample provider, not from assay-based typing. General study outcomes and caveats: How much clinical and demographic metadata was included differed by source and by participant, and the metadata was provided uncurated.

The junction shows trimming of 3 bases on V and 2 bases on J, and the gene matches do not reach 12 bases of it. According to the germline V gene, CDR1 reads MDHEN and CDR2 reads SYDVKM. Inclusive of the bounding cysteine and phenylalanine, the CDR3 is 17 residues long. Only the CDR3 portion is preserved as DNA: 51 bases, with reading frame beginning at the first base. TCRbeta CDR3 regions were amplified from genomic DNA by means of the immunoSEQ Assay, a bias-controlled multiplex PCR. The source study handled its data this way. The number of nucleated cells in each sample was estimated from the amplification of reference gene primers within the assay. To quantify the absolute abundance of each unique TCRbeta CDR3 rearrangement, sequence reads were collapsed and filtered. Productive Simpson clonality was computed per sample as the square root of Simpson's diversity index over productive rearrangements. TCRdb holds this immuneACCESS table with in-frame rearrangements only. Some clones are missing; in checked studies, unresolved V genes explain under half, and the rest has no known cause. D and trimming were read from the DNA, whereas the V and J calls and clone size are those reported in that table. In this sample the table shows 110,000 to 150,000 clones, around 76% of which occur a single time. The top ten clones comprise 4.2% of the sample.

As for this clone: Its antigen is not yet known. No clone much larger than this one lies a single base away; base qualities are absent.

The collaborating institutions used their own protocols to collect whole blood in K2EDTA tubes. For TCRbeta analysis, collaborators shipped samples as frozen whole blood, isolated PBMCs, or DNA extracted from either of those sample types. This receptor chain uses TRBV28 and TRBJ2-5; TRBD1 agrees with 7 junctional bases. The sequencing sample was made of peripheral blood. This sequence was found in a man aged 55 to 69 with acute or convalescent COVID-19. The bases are TGTGCCAGCAGTTTCCAATTCTACCGGGACAGACAAGAGACCCAGTACTTC. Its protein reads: CASSFQFYRDRQETQYF. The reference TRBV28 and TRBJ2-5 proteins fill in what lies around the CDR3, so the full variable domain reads DVKVTQSSRYLVKRTGEKVFLECVQDMDHENMFWYRQDPGLGLRLIYFSYDVKMKEKGDIPEGYSVSREKKERFSLILESASTNQTSMYLCASSFQFYRDRQETQYFGPGTRLLVL.